Each of the 22 T cell receptor beta chains below was sequenced from the same sample in a study of long-term antiretroviral therapy in people with HIV. This was the immunoSEQ v3.0 assay at survey level. TCRdb's copy holds only in-frame clones and misses some; the assay was immunoSEQ multiplex PCR. The sample records approximately 35,000 clones, about 80% being singletons. Material: unsorted PBMCs, obtained 2 years after starting antiretroviral therapy. Receptor source: a woman aged 45-65 years with HIV.

The chain joins TRBV7-9 to TRBJ1-1; D not certain. This CDR3 has 13 residues. Germline assignment: CDR1 SEHNR and CDR2 FQNEAQ (reference sequence). The V end lost 2 bases, the J end lost 1 base, and 5 bases lay between the germline ends. CDR3 residues: CASSLPGNTEAFF. As DNA, the CDR3 is TGTGCCAGCAGCTTACCTGGGAACACTGAAGCTTTCTTT.

The chain recombines TRBV30 with TRBJ1-4; D gene uncertain. The V end was cut by 0 bases, the J end by 6 bases, with 5 bases between. This CDR3 is built from 12 residues. The germline CDR1 and CDR2 sequences are GTSNPN and SVGIG (reference sequence). The CDR3 nucleotides are TGTGCCTGGAGTGTAGGATATGAAAAACTGTTTTTT. This translates into CAWSVGYEKLFF.

This chain links TRBV7-6 with TRBJ1-6, with a possible D match to TRBD1 (5 bases). Germline CDR1 and CDR2: SGHVS and FNYEAQ. The CDR3 extends over 18 amino acids. Between the trimmed V and J ends, which lost 0 bases and 4 bases, there was a span of 16 bases. The CDR3 DNA reads TGTGCCAGCAGCTTAGCGCCTGGAGGGGCTATATATAATTCACCCCTCCACTTT. The encoded protein is CASSLAPGGAIYNSPLHF.

This sequence joins TRBV28 and TRBJ1-2; D possibly corresponds to TRBD1 (5 bases). This CDR3 has 12 amino acids. CDR1 MDHEN and CDR2 SYDVKM come from the germline V gene. Trimming left V 6 bases short and J 5 bases short, with 10 bases between. CDR3 sequence reads: CASSYGGYGYTF. CDR3 nucleotides: TGTGCCAGCAGCTATGGGGGATATGGCTACACCTTC.

CDR3: CASSSGDRRSGELFF. CDR3 DNA sequence: TGTGCCAGCAGCTCAGGGGACAGACGATCCGGGGAGCTGTTTTTT. This chain joins TRBV7-9 and TRBJ2-2; TRBD1 agrees at 7 bases. The germline V gene has CDR1 SEHNR and CDR2 FQNEAQ (reference sequence). J was trimmed by 6 bases and V by 4 bases; bases with no gene match: 8. The CDR3 has 15 residues.

V gene TRBV19 combines with J gene TRBJ2-3, with D possibly being TRBD1 (5 bases). V was cut by 3 bases and J by 4 bases, with 8 bases left in between. In germline, CDR1 is LNHDA, CDR2 SQIVND (reference sequence). This CDR3 region has 13 residues. CDR3 DNA sequence: TGTGCCAGTAGTATTCAGGGCCCAGATACGCAGTATTTT. It encodes CASSIQGPDTQYF.

The chain carries TRBV7-3 and TRBJ1-4; weak D call: TRBD1 (5 bases). This CDR3 is built from 15 residues. The ends were cut back, 5 bases at V and 8 bases at J, with 18 bases in the middle. Germline V CDR1 and CDR2: SGHTA, FQGTGA. The CDR3 here is CASSPRGGAAEKLFF. The CDR3 DNA reads as TGTGCCAGCAGCCCCCGAGGTGGGGCAGCGGAAAAACTGTTTTTT. Full variable domain (outside the CDR3, taken from reference TRBV7-3 and TRBJ1-4): GAGVSQTPSNKVTEKGKYVELRCDPISGHTALYWYRQSLGQGPEFLIYFQGTGAADDSGLPNDRFFAVRPEGSVSTLKIQRTERGDSAVYLCASSPRGGAAEKLFFGSGTQLSVL.

This chain links TRBV7-9 with TRBJ2-5; TRBD2 is a possible D gene (6 bases). In germline, CDR1 is SEHNR, CDR2 FQNEAQ (reference sequence). Trimming cost V 5 bases and J 3 bases, with 7 bases left between them. The CDR3 contains 12 residues. For the CDR3, the DNA is TGTGCCAGCAGCCGACTAGAAGAGACCCAGTACTTC. It translates to CASSRLEETQYF.

The chain recombines TRBV30 with TRBJ2-5, with D maybe TRBD1 (6 bases). V was pared by 0 bases and J by 6 bases, with 14 bases between. The CDR3 spans 14 residues. Germline values: CDR1 GTSNPN, CDR2 SVGIG (reference sequence). CDR3 sequence (DNA): TGTGCCTGGAGTGTCGGGACAAACGTAAAGACCCAGTACTTC. Residues: CAWSVGTNVKTQYF.

The rearrangement joins TRBV4-1 to TRBJ2-1, with D maybe TRBD2 (7 bases). Trimming removed 5 bases at V and 0 bases at J, with 17 bases between. This CDR3 has 17 amino acids. Germline CDR1 MGHRA, CDR2 YSYEKL. CDR3 coding DNA: TGCGCCAGCAGCTCTAATAGGGGGGGGAGCTCCTACAATGAGCAGTTCTTC. Amino acid sequence: CASSSNRGGSSYNEQFF.

The V and J genes are TRBV11-2 and TRBJ1-1; possibly TRBD1 for D (5 bases). The CDR3 is 13 residues long. V lost 5 bases, J lost 6 bases, and 13 bases lay in between. In germline, CDR1 is SGHAT, CDR2 FQNNGV. CDR3 in DNA: TGTGCCAGCAGCCCGGTGGGGGGATCTGAAGCTTTCTTT. This gives the protein CASSPVGGSEAFF.

This chain uses TRBV4-1 with TRBJ1-2; 7 bases line up with TRBD1. The germline V gene has CDR1 MGHRA and CDR2 YSYEKL. The CDR3 covers 13 residues. With V trimmed by 10 bases and J by 3 bases, 8 bases remained unmatched. The CDR3 spells CATKGAEYYGYTF. In DNA form, the CDR3 reads TGCGCCACAAAGGGGGCGGAGTACTATGGCTACACCTTC.

The chain has TRBV18 and TRBJ1-6; the match to TRBD1 covers 7 bases. Trimming cost V 3 bases and J 10 bases; bases outside gene matches: 6. From germline, CDR1 is KGHSH and CDR2 LQKENI. The CDR3 extends over 14 amino acids. The DNA for the CDR3 is TGTGCCAGCTCACCGACAGGGAGAGGATCACCCCTCCACTTT. Translated: CASSPTGRGSPLHF.

The chain recombines TRBV9 with TRBJ1-4; D is unclear. Germline V gene data show CDR1 as SGDLS and CDR2 as YYNGEE. Trimming took 0 bases from V and 5 from J, leaving 8 bases between them. This CDR3 spans 14 amino acids. CDR3 amino acids: CASSVAARNEKLFF. The DNA of the CDR3 is TGTGCCAGCAGCGTAGCTGCAAGGAATGAAAAACTGTTTTTT.

This clone was picked up a small number of times. The rearrangement uses TRBV7-8 and TRBJ1-2, with 7 positions matching TRBD1. The V gene's germline CDR1 is SGHVS and CDR2 FQNEAQ. V shed 4 bases and J 4 bases; nucleotides not matched to a gene: 9. The CDR3 covers 15 residues. The CDR3 DNA sequence: TGTGCCAGCAGCTATCACACCGGGACAGTCTATGGCTACACCTTC. This codes for CASSYHTGTVYGYTF.

The chain uses TRBV9 and TRBJ2-1; 8 nucleotides line up with TRBD1. The V segment lost 1 base and the J segment 7 bases; nucleotides outside the gene matches: 7. The CDR3 is made up of 15 amino acids. The V gene's germline CDR1 is SGDLS and CDR2 YYNGEE. The chain's CDR3 is CASSVKGQGWNEQFF. Here the CDR3 DNA reads TGTGCCAGCAGCGTAAAAGGACAGGGCTGGAATGAGCAGTTCTTC.

The chain is built from TRBV12-1 and TRBJ2-3. TRBV12-1 is labeled a pseudogene. The CDR3 is 17 amino acids. Here the CDR3 reads CASSFGDGGSRLDTQYF. CDR3 nucleotide sequence: TGTGCCAGCAGCTTTGGGGACGGCGGTAGCAGACTGGATACGCAGTATTTT.

This clone has just a few counts. The chain employs TRBV19 and TRBJ2-1; TRBD1 matches 11 bases. The CDR3 consists of 14 residues. CDR1 is LNHDA, CDR2 SQIVND, per germline (reference sequence). Losses at the gene ends were 8 bases for V and 7 bases for J; bases not matched to a gene: 7. CDR3 sequence reads: CASARDRGSNEQFF. As DNA, the CDR3 is TGTGCCAGTGCCCGGGACAGGGGGTCGAATGAGCAGTTCTTC.

This chain joins TRBV29-1 and TRBJ1-4, with TRBD1 matching 10 bases. The V and J ends lost 5 bases and 7 bases, in that order; junction bases with no gene match: 7. In germline, CDR1 is SQVTM, CDR2 ANQGSEA. The CDR3 is 14 amino acids. The chain's CDR3 is CSVLGGTGVEKLFF. In DNA form, the CDR3 reads TGCAGCGTTTTAGGCGGGACAGGGGTTGAAAAACTGTTTTTT.

In this sample, this clone turned up a few times. The V gene is TRBV2, the J gene TRBJ1-2; tentatively, D is TRBD1 (5 bases). Trimming took off 4 bases at V and 8 bases at J, with 11 bases between the two ends. The CDR3 consists of 12 residues. Germline V gene data show CDR1 as SNHLY and CDR2 as FYNNEI. The CDR3 region is CASSVERGGYTF. For the CDR3, the DNA is TGTGCCAGCAGTGTTGAGAGGGGCGGCTACACCTTC.

The chain combines TRBV6-5 with TRBJ2-1, with 7 bases aligning to TRBD2. CDR1 is MNHEY and CDR2 is SVGAGI in the germline V gene. The CDR3 extends over 16 amino acids. The V gene end was trimmed by 2 bases and the J gene end by 6 bases; junction bases not matched to a gene: 10. The CDR3 DNA is TGTGCCAGCAGTTACGCCTGGGACTACCCAGCCAATGAGCAGTTCTTC. It specifies CASSYAWDYPANEQFF.

About this clone itself: The junction departs from germline at one end; a sequencing error may be responsible. The chain is built from TRBV27 and TRBJ2-5; D is undetermined. The CDR3 extends over 14 amino acids. Germline CDR1 MNHEY, CDR2 SMNVEV (reference sequence). CDR3 amino acids: CASGVSPFQESQYF. In DNA, the CDR3 is TGTGCCAGCGGAGTCAGTCCCTTCCAAGAGTCCCAGTACTTC.